The entry that follows covers one TCR beta chain sequence. Its antigen remains unidentified. Sequenced by immunoSEQ multiplex PCR; TCRdb stores in-frame clones only, minus some. This repertoire shows approximately 65,000 clones, 77% found once; its top ten account for approximately 4.5%. These data originate in a study of radiotherapy plus CTLA-4 blockade in lung cancer. As for the study in general: There were objective responses in 18% of patients, and around 31% had disease control. Study observations and caveats: Blood-borne expansion of tumor-derived TCR clones followed radiotherapy plus ipilimumab.

Chemo-refractory metastatic non-small-cell lung cancer patients were treated with focal radiation plus CTLA-4 blockade with ipilimumab. V was trimmed by 4 bases and J by 0 bases, leaving 22 bases between them. From germline, CDR1 is MNHNS and CDR2 SASEGT. The CDR3 runs to 19 residues. The specimen was peripheral blood, collected from a patient treated with radiotherapy plus ipilimumab. The receptor's source is a human donor with non-small cell lung cancer who had a complete response to radiotherapy plus ipilimumab. The J gene is TRBJ2-4, the V gene TRBV6-1; D call uncertain. The CDR3 protein is CASSVSRVRLILAKNIQYF. Written as DNA, the CDR3 is TGTGCCAGCAGTGTTAGTCGGGTTAGGTTGATCCTAGCCAAAAACATTCAGTACTTC.